These T cell receptor beta chains were read from a single sample in a study of identical twins. TCRdb independently ran MiXCR on the 5' RACE reads; one entry per CDR3 protein. The sample shows roughly 630,000 distinct CDR3 sequences, 7.1% of them seen only once. The sample was also linked to a second study, of yellow fever vaccine responses in identical twins.

The sequencing sample was made of PBMCs. The receptor set was obtained from a woman aged 18-29 years in good health. CDR3s leave out the opening cysteine and the closing phenylalanine or tryptophan. A clone size is listed for some rows: how often the clone was seen (once, few, many), or a class if it is expanded.

v_call	j_call	clone_size	cdr3_aa
TRBV20-1	TRBJ2-3	many	SARDPGGGRAGDTQY
TRBV12-3/TRBV12-4	TRBJ1-2	many	ASCPGTGNYGYT
TRBV11-2	TRBJ1-4	few	ASSSRPSNEKLF
TRBV12-3/TRBV12-4	TRBJ2-2	few	ASSLVRSGGELF
TRBV6-2/TRBV6-3	TRBJ2-7	many	ASNKPSYEQY
TRBV6-5	TRBJ2-7	few	ASSYRGGGSGEQY
TRBV28	TRBJ1-1	few	ASPNRENTEAF
TRBV12-3/TRBV12-4	TRBJ2-7	once	ASSLVGGADYEQY
TRBV9	TRBJ1-1	many	ASSVLRAMNTEAF
TRBV28	TRBJ2-6	few	ASSFGQAGANVLT
TRBV28	TRBJ2-3	few	ASVGQGGRRTDTQY
TRBV3-1	TRBJ2-2	many	ASSQSHPNTGELF
TRBV4-1	TRBJ2-7	many	ASRADRLAQEQY
TRBV5-1	TRBJ2-5	-	ASSTGTLQETQY
TRBV7-9	TRBJ2-3	-	ASRRTGGGSADTQY
TRBV12-3/TRBV12-4	TRBJ2-2	few	ASKKIGELVTGELF
TRBV7-2	TRBJ2-2	many	ASSAGQNTGELF
TRBV20-1	TRBJ2-5	many	SASAGGWKTQY
TRBV28	TRBJ2-4	few	ASSPLDGKNIQY
TRBV25-1	TRBJ2-1	-	ASSERLFRTGRINEQF
TRBV20-1	TRBJ2-3	many	SANHLAGGLTDTQY
TRBV5-1	TRBJ2-7	few	ASSLLGQGVKSYEQY
TRBV7-6	TRBJ2-3	-	ASTTAWGVGTDTQY